This T cell receptor (beta chain) is from a study of blood T cell repertoires in COVID-19 (dated by TCRdb to about 2020). About the full investigation: Collaborator samples came from the United States, Italy and Spain and covered acute and convalescent phases of COVID-19. Sample metadata almost always included a de-identified subject ID, COVID-19 status, age in years and sex. Samples were obtained from the ongoing ImmuneRACE study (first 160 participants) and from about 1,300 subjects provided by 6 global collaborators. The material from the prospective study consisted of cDNA or gDNA derived from T cells, B-cell-depleted T cells, or PBMCs. The dataset comprised deeply sampled blood TCRbeta repertoires from subjects exposed to, actively infected with, or recovered from COVID-19. A freely available public database, intended as a resource for researchers studying the immune response to SARS-CoV-2, is where the repertoires were released. Where HLA class I and class II types were available, the types were taken from metadata supplied by the sample provider, not from assay-based typing. The research as a whole found: The amount of clinical and demographic metadata varied by source and participant and was provided uncurated.

The immunoSEQ Assay, a bias-controlled multiplex PCR, was used to amplify TCRbeta CDR3 regions from genomic DNA. The paper's data handling went like this. Nucleated cell counts per sample were estimated from amplification of reference gene primers within the assay. To quantify the absolute abundance of each unique TCRbeta CDR3 rearrangement, sequence reads were collapsed and filtered. For each sample, productive Simpson clonality was calculated by taking the square root of Simpson's diversity index across productive rearrangements. TCRdb limited this immuneACCESS table to in-frame rearrangements with V and J called. A share of clones is missing; checked studies link under half to unresolved V genes, and the rest is unexplained. The D gene and trimming were derived from the DNA, and the V and J assignments and clone size from that table. This sample lists about 140,000 clones; just under 85% were detected once. The ten largest clonotypes hold 6.2% of the sample.

Participants in the prospective study were enrolled through a virtual design, were aged roughly 18 to 100 years, and lived in 24 United States geographic areas. Cohort assignment in the prospective study relied on participant-reported clinical history from a screening survey and a study questionnaire. Recovered participants in ImmuneRACE Cohort 3 were defined by two consecutive negative NP/OP PCR tests, clearance by a healthcare professional, or resolution of symptoms. In the prospective study, mobile phlebotomists collected whole blood, serum and a nasopharyngeal or oropharyngeal swab from each participant. Participants in the prospective study had the option to provide additional blood draws and questionnaires over an approximately 2-month period. Blood samples from the prospective study were shipped frozen or at room temperature prior to DNA extraction. Notes on this clone: Its antigen is not yet known. Base qualities were left out, and no much larger clone turns up one base away.

The clonotype originates from a woman aged 40 to 55 who had recovered from COVID-19. Material for sequencing was PBMCs or T cells enriched from blood (not recorded which).

The sequenced DNA is TGTGCCAGCAGCACCGTCGGCGGGAGGAACAATGAGCAGTTCTTC. Its protein reads: CASSTVGGRNNEQFF. Rearrangement joined TRBV11-2 to TRBJ2-1, with 8 bases matching TRBD2. From its cysteine to its phenylalanine, the CDR3 spans 15 amino acids. The read is trimmed to its CDR3 DNA, 45 bases read in frame from base 1. The germline V gene supplies CDR1 SGHAT and CDR2 FQNNGV. V is cut back by 5 bases and J by 5 bases, with 8 bases in the junction unmatched.